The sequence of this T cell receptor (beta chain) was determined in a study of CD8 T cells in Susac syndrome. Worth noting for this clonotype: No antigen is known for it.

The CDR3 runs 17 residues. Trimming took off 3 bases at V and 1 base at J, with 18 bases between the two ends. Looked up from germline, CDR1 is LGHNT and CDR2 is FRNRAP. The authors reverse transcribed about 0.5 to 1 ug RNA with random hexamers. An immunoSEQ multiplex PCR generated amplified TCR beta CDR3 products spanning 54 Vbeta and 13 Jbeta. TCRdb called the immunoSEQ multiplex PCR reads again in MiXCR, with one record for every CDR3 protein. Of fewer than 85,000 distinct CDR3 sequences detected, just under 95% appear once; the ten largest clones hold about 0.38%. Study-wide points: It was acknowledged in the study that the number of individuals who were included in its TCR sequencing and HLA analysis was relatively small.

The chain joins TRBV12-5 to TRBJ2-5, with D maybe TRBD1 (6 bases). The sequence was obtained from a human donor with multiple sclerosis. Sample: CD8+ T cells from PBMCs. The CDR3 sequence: CASGFNPQGSPQETQYF. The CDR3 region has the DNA TGTGCTAGTGGTTTTAACCCCCAGGGGAGTCCCCAAGAGACCCAGTACTTC.